These 30 T cell receptor beta chains were sequenced from one sample in a study of cytotoxic CD8 clonotypes in ibrutinib-treated CLL. Sequenced by immunoSEQ multiplex PCR; TCRdb stores in-frame clones only, minus some. The table includes 150,000 or so clones, around three quarters detected once. This material consisted of PBMCs, taken after 12 months of ibrutinib treatment. These receptors came from a human donor with chronic lymphocytic leukemia.

A few counts support this clone. The chain links TRBV19 to TRBJ1-3; D is unresolved. CDR1 LNHDA and CDR2 SQIVND come from the germline V gene (reference sequence). V was clipped by 1 base and J by 0 bases, with 13 bases between them. The CDR3 length is 17 residues. The CDR3 DNA sequence: TGTGCCAGTAGTATAGGTTCAGCGGGGATCTCTGGAAACACCATATATTTT. It encodes CASSIGSAGISGNTIYF.

The V and J genes are TRBV18 and TRBJ2-4; tentatively, D is TRBD1 (6 bases). This CDR3 has 11 residues. Deletions cut 4 bases from V and 8 bases from J, with 6 bases between. Per germline, CDR1 KGHSH and CDR2 LQKENI. The CDR3 DNA is TGTGCCAGCTCACAGGGGGACATTCAGTACTTC. As protein: CASSQGDIQYF. The full variable domain, completed using reference TRBV18 and TRBJ2-4, is NAGVMQNPRHLVRRRGQEARLRCSPMKGHSHVYWYRQLPEEGLKFMVYLQKENIIDESGMPKERFSAEFPKEGPSILRIQQVVRGDSAAYFCASSQGDIQYFGAGTRLSVL.

This clone was observed a few times. The V call is TRBV7-9, the J call TRBJ1-1, with no clear D. The CDR3 consists of 12 residues. Germline CDR1 is SEHNR and CDR2 is FQNEAQ (reference sequence). The germline V and J ends were trimmed by 6 bases and 1 base, with 6 bases remaining between them. The CDR3 here is CASRGPNTEAFF. The CDR3 nucleotides read TGTGCCAGCAGAGGGCCGAACACTGAAGCTTTCTTT.

This chain links TRBV7-8 with TRBJ1-5; TRBD1 might be the D (6 bases). V gave up 1 base and J gave up 5 bases, with 18 bases separating them. CDR1 is SGHVS and CDR2 is FQNEAQ in the germline V gene. This CDR3 spans 17 amino acids. As DNA, the CDR3 is TGTGCCAGCAGCTTAGGAGGGGGACACGGGTATGATCAGCCCCAGCATTTT. This sequence encodes CASSLGGGHGYDQPQHF.

V is TRBV11-2 and J is TRBJ2-1; D not certain. The V gene lost 8 bases and the J gene lost 2 bases, with 7 bases spanning the gap. Germline V gives CDR1 SGHAT, CDR2 FQNNGV. The CDR3 has 12 amino acids. DNA of the CDR3: TGTGCCAGCCACGATACCTACAATGAGCAGTTCTTC. Amino acids: CASHDTYNEQFF.

This clone appeared a single time. The chain couples TRBV6-5 to TRBJ1-5; D not resolved. This CDR3 spans 13 amino acids. Trimming removed 0 bases from V and 5 bases from J, with 5 bases in between. Germline V CDR1 and CDR2: MNHEY, SVGAGI. The CDR3 DNA follows: TGTGCCAGCAGTTACTCGACGTATCAGCCCCAGCATTTT. Translation: CASSYSTYQPQHF.

The rearrangement links TRBV19 to TRBJ1-5; no definite D call. CDR3 length: 14 residues. The V end lost 6 bases, the J end lost 3 bases, and 12 bases lay between the germline ends. Looked up from germline, CDR1 is LNHDA and CDR2 is SQIVND (reference sequence). The CDR3 loop reads CASSEGLYNQPQHF. CDR3 nucleotide sequence: TGTGCCAGTAGCGAGGGATTGTACAATCAGCCCCAGCATTTT.

This clone was recorded only once. V and J are TRBV7-2 and TRBJ2-7; D gene unclear. V lost 5 bases, J lost 0 bases, and 11 bases lay in between. Germline V gives CDR1 SGHTA, CDR2 FQGNSA. This CDR3 region has 14 residues. The CDR3: CASSPPPVSYEQYF. The CDR3 bases are TGTGCCAGCAGCCCCCCTCCGGTCTCCTACGAGCAGTACTTC.

This clone showed up just a few times. The chain uses TRBV2 and TRBJ1-1, with 8 bases fitting TRBD1. Germline CDR1 and CDR2: SNHLY and FYNNEI. This CDR3 is built from 15 residues. The V segment lost 6 bases and the J segment 2 bases; nucleotides outside the gene matches: 8. CDR3 residues: CASSPRTGLNTEAFF. The DNA of the CDR3 is TGTGCCAGCAGCCCAAGGACAGGGTTAAACACTGAAGCTTTCTTT.

This sequence joins TRBV4-1 and TRBJ2-7, with D tentatively TRBD2 (5 bases). The CDR3 covers 14 residues. Trimming removed 3 bases at V and 3 bases at J, with 12 bases between. CDR1 and CDR2 from the germline V gene are MGHRA and YSYEKL. CDR3 protein: CASSQSGRFYEQYF. The CDR3 bases are TGCGCCAGCAGCCAGAGCGGCAGATTCTACGAGCAGTACTTC.

This chain joins TRBV2 and TRBJ2-5; weak D call: TRBD2 (6 bases). CDR3 size: 14 residues. From germline, CDR1 is SNHLY and CDR2 FYNNEI. Trimming took 6 bases from V and 5 from J, leaving 16 bases between them. The DNA for the CDR3 is TGTGCCAGCAGCACTAGAAGCGGGCCGGAGACCCAGTACTTC. Its translation: CASSTRSGPETQYF. Combining the CDR3 with reference TRBV2 and TRBJ2-5 gives the whole variable domain EPEVTQTPSHQVTQMGQEVILRCVPISNHLYFYWYRQILGQKVEFLVSFYNNEISEKSEIFDDQFSVERPDGSNFTLKIRSTKLEDSAMYFCASSTRSGPETQYFGPGTRLLVL.

The rearrangement links TRBV11-1 to TRBJ2-5; either TRBD1 or TRBD2 may supply D (5 bases each). The V end was cut by 5 bases, the J end by 5 bases, with 12 bases between. Germline loops: CDR1 SGHAT, CDR2 FQDESV (reference sequence). The CDR3 length is 13 residues. The CDR3 region has the DNA TGTGCCAGCAGCCGGGACGCCAGGGAGACCCAGTACTTC. This encodes CASSRDARETQYF. Supplemented by reference TRBV11-1 and TRBJ2-5, the full variable domain reads EAEVAQSPRYKITEKSQAVAFWCDPISGHATLYWYRQILGQGPELLVQFQDESVVDDSQLPKDRFSAERLKGVDSTLKIQPAELGDSAMYLCASSRDARETQYFGPGTRLLVL.

This rearrangement joins TRBV15 to TRBJ2-1; TRBD2 might be the D (6 bases). V was cut by 1 base and J by 7 bases, with 17 bases left in between. There are 16 residues in the CDR3. Germline V lookup: CDR1 LNHNV, CDR2 YYDKDF (reference sequence). CDR3 protein: CATSRVLERVQNEQFF. The CDR3 nucleotides are TGTGCCACCAGCAGAGTCCTAGAGCGGGTACAGAATGAGCAGTTCTTC.

The gene calls are TRBV27 and TRBJ2-5, with 7 bases aligning to TRBD1. This CDR3 is 16 amino acids long. Germline CDR1 and CDR2: MNHEY and SMNVEV (reference sequence). J lost 2 bases, V lost 8 bases, and 14 bases had no gene match. The CDR3 DNA reads TGTGCCAGCGGGGGTAGGCACGGGACAGAGCAAGAGACCCAGTACTTC. This encodes CASGGRHGTEQETQYF.

The gene calls are TRBV28 and TRBJ2-7; 7 nucleotides align to TRBD1. Germline-derived CDR1 and CDR2 are MDHEN and SYDVKM. CDR3 length: 11 residues. The V segment lost 2 bases and the J segment 13 bases; nucleotides outside the gene matches: 5. This CDR3 is CASSLLGGSYF. Written as DNA, the CDR3 is TGTGCCAGCAGTTTACTAGGGGGCTCCTACTTC. The full variable domain, its missing parts supplied by reference TRBV28 and TRBJ2-7, is DVKVTQSSRYLVKRTGEKVFLECVQDMDHENMFWYRQDPGLGLRLIYFSYDVKMKEKGDIPEGYSVSREKKERFSLILESASTNQTSMYLCASSLLGGSYFGPGTRLTVT.

This clone was seen more than once but under ten times. The V gene is TRBV10-3, the J gene TRBJ2-7; D may match TRBD1 or TRBD2 (5 bases each). Germline V CDR1 and CDR2: ENHRY, SYGVKD. The CDR3 is 13 residues long. CDR3 protein: CASRGPLSLEQYF. The CDR3 DNA sequence: TGTGCGTCTCGGGGACCCTTGTCTCTCGAGCAGTACTTC.

The chain links TRBV4-2 to TRBJ2-6, with no clear D. Trimming took 5 bases from V and 0 from J, leaving 8 bases between them. This CDR3 region has 15 residues. CDR1 is LGHNA, CDR2 YNFKEQ, per germline. The CDR3 sequence is CASSLRFSGANVLTF. The CDR3 DNA reads TGTGCCAGCAGCTTGCGTTTCTCTGGGGCCAACGTCCTGACTTTC.

The chain carries TRBV7-9 and TRBJ2-1; no clear D gene. The CDR3 loop spans 12 amino acids. V gave up 1 base and J gave up 8 bases, with 6 bases separating them. CDR1 and CDR2 from the germline V gene are SEHNR and FQNEAQ (reference sequence). The DNA of the CDR3 is TGTGCCAGCAGCTTAGTTTTTGATGAGCAGTTCTTC. Its protein product is CASSLVFDEQFF.

The chain is built from TRBV27 and TRBJ2-3, with 11 positions matching TRBD1. V lost 5 bases to trimming and J lost 7 bases; unmatched junction nucleotides: 5. The germline CDR1 and CDR2 sequences are MNHEY and SMNVEV (reference sequence). The CDR3 loop spans 14 amino acids. CDR3: CASSPRDRGNTQYF. CDR3 DNA sequence: TGTGCCAGCAGTCCCAGGGACAGGGGGAATACGCAGTATTTT.

The J gene is TRBJ1-1, the V gene TRBV30, with D tentatively TRBD1 (6 bases). The CDR3 is 11 amino acids. The germline V and J ends were trimmed by 1 base and 11 bases, with 11 bases remaining between them. Germline V gene data show CDR1 as GTSNPN and CDR2 as SVGIG (reference sequence). The CDR3 region has the DNA TGTGCCTGGAGTGCGGGGGCCGGGGCTTTCTTT. The encoded protein is CAWSAGAGAFF.

This rearrangement joins TRBV7-9 to TRBJ1-3; perhaps TRBD1 as D (5 bases). Germline V gene sequence: CDR1 SEHNR, CDR2 FQNEAQ (reference sequence). The CDR3 has 16 residues. V dropped 1 base and J dropped 0 bases, with 10 bases sitting between them. The CDR3 loop is CASSLGGTRSGNTIYF. The CDR3 DNA sequence: TGTGCCAGCAGCTTAGGGGGGACCCGCTCTGGAAACACCATATATTTT.

The chain couples TRBV4-3 to TRBJ2-7, with TRBD1 identical over 8 bases. Trimming at V came to 0 bases and at J to 4 bases, leaving 11 bases not matched to a gene. Germline V lookup: CDR1 LGHNA, CDR2 YSLEER. The CDR3 is 17 residues long. CDR3 sequence reads: CASSQDSRGQVHYEQYF. The CDR3 bases are TGCGCCAGCAGCCAAGATTCTAGGGGACAGGTTCATTACGAGCAGTACTTC.

The rearrangement joins TRBV15 to TRBJ2-3; a weak D match, TRBD2 (6 bases). V shed 3 bases and J shed 9 bases, with 16 bases lying between them. The length of the CDR3 is 14 residues. In germline, CDR1 is LNHNV, CDR2 YYDKDF (reference sequence). The CDR3 sequence: CATSSRDFFSTQYF. The CDR3 DNA follows: TGTGCCACCAGCAGCCGGGACTTTTTTTCGACGCAGTATTTT. The entire variable domain, with the rest obtained from reference TRBV15 and TRBJ2-3, is as follows: DAMVIQNPRYQVTQFGKPVTLSCSQTLNHNVMYWYQQKSSQAPKLLFHYYDKDFNNEADTPDNFQSRRPNTSFCFLDIRSPGLGDTAMYLCATSSRDFFSTQYFGPGTRLTVL.

This clone was seen a single time. The rearrangement joins TRBV5-6 to TRBJ2-1, with 7 bases that match TRBD2. The CDR3 spans 14 residues. Unmatched junction bases numbered 13, after V lost 4 bases and J lost 12 bases. Germline-derived CDR1 and CDR2 are SGHDT and YYEEEE. The CDR3: CASSPIRGRAGQFF. CDR3 sequence (DNA): TGTGCCAGCAGCCCGATTCGTGGGAGGGCGGGGCAGTTCTTC. Full variable domain (missing parts from reference TRBV5-6 and TRBJ2-1): DAGVTQSPTHLIKTRGQQVTLRCSPKSGHDTVSWYQQALGQGPQFIFQYYEEEERQRGNFPDRFSGHQFPNYSSELNVNALLLGDSALYLCASSPIRGRAGQFFGPGTRLTVL.

The chain employs TRBV7-6 and TRBJ2-7; 11 positions match TRBD1. Unmatched junction bases numbered 2, after V lost 3 bases and J lost 1 base. Germline loops: CDR1 SGHVS, CDR2 FNYEAQ. The CDR3 runs to 15 residues. CDR3: CASSFGTGGSYEQYF. For the CDR3, the DNA is TGTGCCAGCAGCTTCGGGACAGGGGGTTCCTACGAGCAGTACTTC.

This chain connects TRBV29-1 to TRBJ2-7, with 11 bases lining up with TRBD2. With 1 base clipped from V and 3 bases from J, the junction kept 11 bases outside the gene matches. The CDR3 totals 17 residues. Germline V lookup: CDR1 SQVTM, CDR2 ANQGSEA. CDR3 loop: CSVEGVRTSGSVYEQYF. The DNA of the CDR3 is TGCAGCGTTGAAGGGGTCCGAACTAGCGGGAGTGTCTACGAGCAGTACTTC.

CDR3: CASSLYQRNRWYEQYF. CDR3 DNA: TGTGCCAGCAGCTTATATCAGCGTAACAGGTGGTACGAGCAGTACTTC. The rearrangement joins TRBV11-2 to TRBJ2-7; tentative D call: TRBD1 (5 bases). Per germline, CDR1 SGHAT and CDR2 FQNNGV. The CDR3 runs 16 residues. V lost 2 bases and J 4 bases, leaving 18 bases between the germline ends.

The chain combines TRBV6-5 with TRBJ2-3; D is unclear. Trimming pared 7 bases from V and 6 bases from J, leaving 8 bases between. The germline V gene encodes CDR1 MNHEY and CDR2 SVGAGI. The CDR3 totals 11 residues. CDR3 nucleotide sequence: TGTGCCAGCACCCTAGGGGATACGCAGTATTTT. This gives the protein CASTLGDTQYF.

The gene calls are TRBV11-2 and TRBJ2-2; the D call may be TRBD1 or TRBD2 (5 bases each). V was shortened by 1 base and J by 6 bases, with 15 bases between the two germline ends. The germline CDR1 and CDR2 sequences are SGHAT and FQNNGV. This CDR3 is built from 16 residues. CDR3 DNA: TGTGCCAGCAGCTTAGGACGGGGCCATCGAGCCGGGGAGCTGTTTTTT. It encodes CASSLGRGHRAGELFF.

CDR3 coding DNA: TGTGCCAGCAGTTACTCGACGGTGATCTACAATGAGCAGTTCTTC. It translates to CASSYSTVIYNEQFF. The chain couples TRBV6-5 to TRBJ2-1; D is unclear. The germline V and J ends were trimmed by 0 bases and 3 bases, with 9 bases remaining between them. The length of the CDR3 is 15 residues. CDR1 and CDR2 from the germline V gene are MNHEY and SVGAGI.